Shown below are 24 T cell receptor beta chains from a single sample sequenced in a study of cytomegalovirus exposure and HLA in healthy donors (dated by TCRdb to 2015 to 2018). Library method: the immunoSEQ multiplex PCR assay. Not all clones reach the TCRdb copy of this immuneACCESS table, which keeps in-frame sequences only. Checked studies attribute under half of the gap to unresolved V genes and leave the rest unexplained. The sample table shows 100,000 to 120,000 clones, and approximately 88% are seen once. The ten largest account for more than 1.4% of the sample. The sample was PBMCs. The receptors shown here come from a woman in her twenties or thirties in good health and CMV-seropositive.

The rearrangement joins TRBV7-2 to TRBJ1-3, with unresolved D. This CDR3 contains 17 residues. The V end lost 3 bases, the J end lost 0 bases, and 15 bases lay between the germline ends. Per germline, CDR1 SGHTA and CDR2 FQGNSA. CDR3 bases: TGTGCCAGCAGCTTCCGCGGCACGGCTAGCTCTGGAAACACCATATATTTT. Its protein is CASSFRGTASSGNTIYF.

The chain combines TRBV5-6 with TRBJ2-7; maybe TRBD1 (6 bases). This CDR3 contains 14 residues. Trimming removed 4 bases at V and 7 bases at J, with 18 bases between. CDR1 is SGHDT, CDR2 YYEEEE, per germline. DNA for the CDR3: TGTGCCAGCAGCCGAGACAGGAACGCCGCTGAGCAGTACTTC. Translated, it gives CASSRDRNAAEQYF.

The chain joins TRBV9 to TRBJ2-7, with D perhaps TRBD1 (5 bases). V was shortened by 2 bases and J by 2 bases, with 14 bases between the two germline ends. CDR3 length: 15 amino acids. Germline-derived CDR1 and CDR2 are SGDLS and YYNGEE. The CDR3 region has the DNA TGTGCCAGCAGCGTGTCTGGGCAGGGCCCCTACGAGCAGTACTTC. It codes for CASSVSGQGPYEQYF.

The chain carries TRBV11-2 and TRBJ2-7; the match to TRBD2 covers 9 bases. In germline, CDR1 is SGHAT, CDR2 FQNNGV. V was clipped by 4 bases and J by 2 bases; unmatched bases: 6. The CDR3 sequence is 15 residues long. This chain's CDR3 is CASSSLAGLTYEQYF. Here the CDR3 DNA reads TGTGCCAGCAGCTCTCTAGCGGGACTTACCTACGAGCAGTACTTC.

The gene calls are TRBV2 and TRBJ2-5; 11 nucleotides match TRBD1. The germline V gene has CDR1 SNHLY and CDR2 FYNNEI. V gave up 5 bases and J gave up 5 bases; unmatched junction bases: 4. CDR3 length equals 14 residues. CDR3 in DNA: TGTGCCAGCAGTCTGGACAGGGGGCCCGAGACCCAGTACTTC. It codes for CASSLDRGPETQYF.

The J gene is TRBJ2-1, the V gene TRBV25-1; TRBD2 aligns across 8 bases. After removal of 3 bases from V and 8 bases from J, the junction contained 6 bases not matched to a gene. The germline V gene has CDR1 MGHDK and CDR2 SYGVNS. There are 14 residues in the CDR3. CDR3 sequence reads: CASSDPGGGDEQFF. In nucleotides, the CDR3 is TGTGCCAGCAGTGACCCGGGAGGGGGGGATGAGCAGTTCTTC.

The V call is TRBV28, the J call TRBJ2-1, with 7 bases matching TRBD2. The V gene end was trimmed by 1 base and the J gene end by 3 bases; junction bases not matched to a gene: 9. Germline CDR1 MDHEN, CDR2 SYDVKM. This CDR3 region has 17 residues. The DNA of the CDR3 is TGTGCCAGCAGTTTATTGTCCAGCGGGGCTGACTACAATGAGCAGTTCTTC. As protein: CASSLLSSGADYNEQFF.

The CDR3 sequence: CASSLRGGVYGYTF. The DNA of the CDR3 is TGTGCCAGCAGCTTGAGGGGGGGCGTCTATGGCTACACCTTC. The chain joins TRBV6-6 to TRBJ1-2, with D possibly matching TRBD1 (6 bases). The germline V and J ends were trimmed by 6 bases and 4 bases, with 15 bases remaining between them. The CDR3 loop spans 14 amino acids. CDR1 and CDR2 (germline): MNHNY, SVGAGI (reference sequence).

The chain employs TRBV15 and TRBJ1-5; D is undetermined. The germline V gene encodes CDR1 LNHNV and CDR2 YYDKDF (reference sequence). The V end was cut by 5 bases, the J end by 9 bases, with 14 bases between. The CDR3 has 13 amino acids. CDR3 protein: CATSPEGTGPQHF. CDR3 nucleotide sequence: TGTGCCACCAGCCCAGAGGGAACCGGGCCCCAGCATTTT.

The chain links TRBV28 to TRBJ1-3, with D possibly being TRBD1 (5 bases). The CDR3 contains 14 residues. V was clipped by 5 bases and J by 2 bases, with 10 bases between them. From germline, CDR1 is MDHEN and CDR2 SYDVKM. Here the CDR3 reads CASSDGGAGNTIYF. The CDR3 nucleotides are TGTGCCAGCAGTGACGGGGGGGCTGGAAACACCATATATTTT.

This chain uses TRBV30 with TRBJ2-4, with 9 bases aligning to TRBD1. V lost 5 bases to trimming and J lost 9 bases; unmatched junction nucleotides: 11. CDR1 is GTSNPN and CDR2 is SVGIG in the germline V gene (reference sequence). This CDR3 comprises 14 residues. The chain's CDR3 is CAWSRDRVGGIQYF. CDR3 sequence (DNA): TGTGCCTGGTCCCGGGACAGGGTAGGGGGCATTCAGTACTTC.

The chain employs TRBV5-1 and TRBJ2-1; 9 bases map to TRBD1. This CDR3 has 14 residues. CDR1 and CDR2 (germline): SGHRS, YFSETQ. V trimming: 7 bases; J trimming: 5 bases; junction bases outside the gene matches: 7. The DNA for the CDR3 is TGCGCCAGCGGAGGACAGGGGACGAACAATGAGCAGTTCTTC. It encodes CASGGQGTNNEQFF. The full variable domain, completed using reference TRBV5-1 and TRBJ2-1, is KAGVTQTPRYLIKTRGQQVTLSCSPISGHRSVSWYQQTPGQGLQFLFEYFSETQRNKGNFPGRFSGRQFSNSRSEMNVSTLELGDSALYLCASGGQGTNNEQFFGPGTRLTVL.

V and J are TRBV29-1 and TRBJ2-1; 9 positions match TRBD2. V lost 3 bases to trimming and J lost 6 bases; unmatched junction nucleotides: 6. Germline V lookup: CDR1 SQVTM, CDR2 ANQGSEA. This CDR3 is built from 14 residues. The DNA for the CDR3 is TGCAGCGTTGAGCCCAGCGGGAGGTCCAATGAGCAGTTCTTC. This encodes CSVEPSGRSNEQFF.

The chain recombines TRBV29-1 with TRBJ1-4, with D uncertain. Trimming took 6 bases from V and 3 from J, leaving 17 bases between them. This CDR3 region has 15 residues. The germline V gene has CDR1 SQVTM and CDR2 ANQGSEA. Written as DNA, the CDR3 is TGCAGCGTGTCGGGCGGGCCCGGGGCTAATGAAAAACTGTTTTTT. Its protein is CSVSGGPGANEKLFF. The variable domain in full, completed from reference TRBV29-1 and TRBJ1-4, reads SAVISQKPSRDICQRGTSLTIQCQVDSQVTMMFWYRQQPGQSLTLIATANQGSEATYESGFVIDKFPISRPNLTFSTLTVSNMSPEDSSIYLCSVSGGPGANEKLFFGSGTQLSVL.

This clone was detected a few times. This rearrangement joins TRBV27 to TRBJ2-7, with D possibly matching TRBD1 (5 bases). The length of the CDR3 is 12 residues. Germline values: CDR1 MNHEY, CDR2 SMNVEV (reference sequence). V lost 7 bases to trimming and J lost 1 base, with 8 bases between them. Here the CDR3 reads CASIPGSYEQYF. As DNA, the CDR3 is TGTGCCAGCATCCCAGGGTCCTACGAGCAGTACTTC.

This clone showed up just once. The J gene is TRBJ2-5, the V gene TRBV15; TRBD1 aligns across 8 bases. J gave up 3 bases and V 0 bases, and 6 bases lay outside the gene matches. CDR1 and CDR2 (germline): LNHNV, YYDKDF (reference sequence). The CDR3 spans 16 residues. CDR3 DNA: TGTGCCACCAGCAGAGATTTAAGGACAGGGAAAGAGACCCAGTACTTC. As protein: CATSRDLRTGKETQYF.

In DNA form, the CDR3 reads TGTGCCAGCAGTGTACTCCAGGGTCACACTGAAGCTTTCTTT. Encoded protein: CASSVLQGHTEAFF. The V and J genes are TRBV2 and TRBJ1-1; a possible D gene is TRBD1 (5 bases). The CDR3 length is 14 residues. V was cut by 4 bases and J by 3 bases, with 12 bases left in between. Germline V CDR1 and CDR2: SNHLY, FYNNEI.

J is TRBJ2-7 and V is TRBV30; a weak D match, TRBD2 (6 bases). The CDR3 is 13 amino acids. Trimming took off 3 bases at V and 0 bases at J, with 9 bases between the two ends. In germline, CDR1 is GTSNPN, CDR2 SVGIG (reference sequence). The CDR3 region has the DNA TGTGCCTGGAGCCCCGGGAGCTCCTACGAGCAGTACTTC. Its translation is CAWSPGSSYEQYF.

This rearrangement joins TRBV19 to TRBJ2-5; D might be TRBD2 (5 bases). The germline V gene encodes CDR1 LNHDA and CDR2 SQIVND (reference sequence). The length of the CDR3 is 15 residues. V lost 0 bases to trimming and J lost 5 bases, with 13 bases between them. The CDR3 DNA sequence: TGTGCCAGTAGTATAGACGAGGGCCCGAGGGAGACCCAGTACTTC. It yields the protein CASSIDEGPRETQYF. The complete variable domain, with remaining parts taken from reference TRBV19 and TRBJ2-5, reads DGGITQSPKYLFRKEGQNVTLSCEQNLNHDAMYWYRQDPGQGLRLIYYSQIVNDFQKGDIAEGYSVSREKKESFPLTVTSAQKNPTAFYLCASSIDEGPRETQYFGPGTRLLVL.

The rearrangement links TRBV18 to TRBJ1-1, with TRBD1 identical over 9 bases. CDR1 is KGHSH, CDR2 LQKENI, per germline. The CDR3 has 14 residues. V trimming: 3 bases; J trimming: 2 bases; junction bases outside the gene matches: 1. The CDR3 DNA follows: TGTGCCAGCTCACCGGGACAGGGAAACACTGAAGCTTTCTTT. As protein: CASSPGQGNTEAFF.

The chain is built from TRBV4-2 and TRBJ2-1; the match to TRBD2 covers 7 bases. Germline V CDR1 and CDR2: LGHNA, YNFKEQ. This CDR3 spans 14 amino acids. The ends lost 3 bases at V and 4 bases at J; junction bases unmatched: 3. DNA for the CDR3: TGTGCCAGCAGCCAGGCTAGCGGATACAATGAGCAGTTCTTC. Translating gives CASSQASGYNEQFF.

CDR3 coding DNA: TGTGCCAGCAGTTTAGGACAGGGAGATACGCAGTATTTT. Residues: CASSLGQGDTQYF. V and J are TRBV27 and TRBJ2-3; 8 bases fit TRBD1. The CDR3 extends over 13 amino acids. The junction had 0 bases not matched to a gene; V was cut back by 2 bases and J by 5 bases. The germline CDR1 and CDR2 sequences are MNHEY and SMNVEV (reference sequence).

This clone was counted between two and nine times. The rearrangement joins TRBV28 to TRBJ2-7; TRBD2 might be the D (5 bases). This CDR3 is built from 13 residues. V was shortened by 7 bases and J by 3 bases, with 13 bases between the two germline ends. CDR1 and CDR2 (germline): MDHEN, SYDVKM. For the CDR3, the DNA is TGTGCCAGCACCTTGGCAGGACTCTACGAGCAGTACTTC. It specifies CASTLAGLYEQYF.

The V and J genes are TRBV27 and TRBJ1-6; 9 bases agree with TRBD1. This CDR3 is built from 15 residues. CDR1 and CDR2 from the germline V gene are MNHEY and SMNVEV (reference sequence). V shed 6 bases and J 8 bases; nucleotides not matched to a gene: 8. The CDR3 nucleotides read TGTGCCAGCAGCCGGGGGACAGGGACGCATTCACCCCTCCACTTT. It specifies CASSRGTGTHSPLHF.